Listed below are T cell receptor beta chains from one sample, sequenced in a study of blood T cell repertoires in COVID-19. The assay was immunoSEQ multiplex PCR, and TCRdb's table has in-frame clones only and misses some. Of 200,000 or so clones in the sample, about nine tenths were seen once. Sequencing was carried out using peripheral blood. Receptor source: a man aged 70-80 years with acute or convalescent COVID-19. Both conserved end residues are part of each CDR3. The order of the fields is CDR3 protein, CDR3 DNA, D gene, J gene, clone size, V gene. A D gene is named only where the DNA matches it firmly. The listing skips clone size in some rows; elsewhere it reads once, few, many or a size class.

CDR3: CASSPGQGAPGGYEQYF
DNA: TGTGCCAGCTCGCCAGGACAGGGGGCCCCGGGGGGCTACGAGCAGTACTTC
D: TRBD1
J: TRBJ2-7
size: few
V: TRBV18

CDR3: CATRTREQYF
DNA: TGCGCCACACGGACTCGCGAGCAGTACTTC
D: -
J: TRBJ2-7
size: many
V: TRBV10-1

CDR3: CASSLAGTGNTIYF
DNA: TGTGCCAGCAGTTTAGCGGGAACTGGAAACACCATATATTTT
D: -
J: TRBJ1-3
size: once
V: TRBV28

CDR3: CASSNRRSAYEQYF
DNA: TGTGCCAGCAGCAATCGGAGAAGCGCCTACGAGCAGTACTTC
D: -
J: TRBJ2-7
size: -
V: TRBV7-2

CDR3: CASSSKSGTSGNTGELFF
DNA: TGTGCCAGTAGTTCGAAATCGGGGACTAGCGGGAACACCGGGGAGCTGTTTTTT
D: TRBD2
J: TRBJ2-2
size: -
V: TRBV19

CDR3: CASSTGGIPYGYTF
DNA: TGTGCCAGCAGTACCGGGGGAATTCCATATGGCTACACCTTC
D: -
J: TRBJ1-2
size: -
V: TRBV7-8

CDR3: CASRQDRSIYEQYF
DNA: TGTGCCAGCAGGCAAGACAGGTCAATCTACGAGCAGTACTTC
D: -
J: TRBJ2-7
size: -
V: TRBV6-5

CDR3: CASRGLAVSGNEQFF
DNA: TGTGCCAGCAGGGGGTTAGCGGTGAGTGGCAATGAGCAGTTCTTC
D: -
J: TRBJ2-1
size: -
V: TRBV6-5

CDR3: CASSPSADTQYF
DNA: TGTGCCAGCAGTCCTAGCGCAGATACGCAGTATTTT
D: -
J: TRBJ2-3
size: -
V: TRBV6-6

CDR3: CASSSRVGNQPQHF
DNA: TGTGCCAGCAGCTCCAGGGTAGGGAATCAGCCCCAGCATTTT
D: -
J: TRBJ1-5
size: -
V: TRBV7-8

CDR3: CASSTGLNEQFF
DNA: TGTGCCAGCAGCACCGGACTCAATGAGCAGTTCTTC
D: -
J: TRBJ2-1
size: -
V: TRBV7-2

CDR3: CASSLAIGDYAYEQYF
DNA: TGTGCCAGCAGCTTAGCTATAGGGGACTACGCCTACGAGCAGTACTTC
D: TRBD2
J: TRBJ2-7
size: -
V: TRBV11-2

CDR3: CASSPMGLAGANEQFF
DNA: TGTGCCAGCTCACCAATGGGACTAGCGGGAGCCAATGAGCAGTTCTTC
D: TRBD2
J: TRBJ2-1
size: -
V: TRBV18

CDR3: CASMRGGNGANVLTF
DNA: TGCGCCAGCATGAGAGGGGGCAATGGGGCCAACGTCCTGACTTTC
D: TRBD1
J: TRBJ2-6
size: -
V: TRBV5-1

CDR3: CASSLDKSGLRTEAFF
DNA: TGTGCCAGCAGCCTCGACAAAAGCGGGTTGCGCACTGAAGCTTTCTTT
D: -
J: TRBJ1-1
size: -
V: TRBV5-4

CDR3: CASSRYLSSYEQYF
DNA: TGTGCCAGCAGTAGATACTTGAGCTCCTACGAGCAGTACTTC
D: -
J: TRBJ2-7
size: -
V: TRBV6-5